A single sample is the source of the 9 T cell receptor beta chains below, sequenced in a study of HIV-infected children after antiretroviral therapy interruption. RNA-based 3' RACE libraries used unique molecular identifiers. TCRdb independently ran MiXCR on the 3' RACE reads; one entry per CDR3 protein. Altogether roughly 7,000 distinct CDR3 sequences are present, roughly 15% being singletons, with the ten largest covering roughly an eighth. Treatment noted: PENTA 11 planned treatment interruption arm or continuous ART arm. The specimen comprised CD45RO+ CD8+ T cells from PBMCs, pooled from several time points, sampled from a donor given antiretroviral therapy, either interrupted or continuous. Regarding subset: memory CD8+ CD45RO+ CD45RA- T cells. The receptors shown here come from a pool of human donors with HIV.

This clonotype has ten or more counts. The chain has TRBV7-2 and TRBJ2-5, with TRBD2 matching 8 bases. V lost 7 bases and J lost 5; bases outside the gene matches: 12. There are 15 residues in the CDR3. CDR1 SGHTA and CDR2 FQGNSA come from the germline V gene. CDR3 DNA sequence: TGTGCCAGCACCAAGGGACTAGGGCCGGGCGAGACCCAGTACTTC. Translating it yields CASTKGLGPGETQYF.

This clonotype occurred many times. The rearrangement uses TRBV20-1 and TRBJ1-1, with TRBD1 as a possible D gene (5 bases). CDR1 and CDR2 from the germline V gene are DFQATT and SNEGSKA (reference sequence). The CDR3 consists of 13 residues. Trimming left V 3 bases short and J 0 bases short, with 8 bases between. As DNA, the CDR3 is TGCAGTGCTAGTCAAGGGGTGAACACTGAAGCTTTCTTT. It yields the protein CSASQGVNTEAFF.

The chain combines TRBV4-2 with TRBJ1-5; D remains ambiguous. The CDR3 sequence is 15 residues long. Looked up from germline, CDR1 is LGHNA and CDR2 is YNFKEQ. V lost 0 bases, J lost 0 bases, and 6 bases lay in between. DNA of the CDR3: TGTGCCAGCAGCCAAGACAGGAGTAGCAATCAGCCCCAGCATTTT. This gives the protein CASSQDRSSNQPQHF.

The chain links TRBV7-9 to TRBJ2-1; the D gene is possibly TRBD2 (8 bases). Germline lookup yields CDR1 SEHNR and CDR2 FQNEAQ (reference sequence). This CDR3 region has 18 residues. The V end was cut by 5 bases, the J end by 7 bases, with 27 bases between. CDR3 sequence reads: CASSPNRGRTGGTNEQFF. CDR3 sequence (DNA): TGTGCCAGCAGCCCGAACAGGGGCCGGACGGGAGGGACAAATGAGCAGTTCTTC.

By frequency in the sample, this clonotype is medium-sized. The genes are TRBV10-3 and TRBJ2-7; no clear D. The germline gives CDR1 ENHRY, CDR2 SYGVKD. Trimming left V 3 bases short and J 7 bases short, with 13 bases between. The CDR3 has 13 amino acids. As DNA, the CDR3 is TGTGCCATCAGTGATTCTCGAACTTGGGAGCAGTACTTC. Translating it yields CAISDSRTWEQYF.

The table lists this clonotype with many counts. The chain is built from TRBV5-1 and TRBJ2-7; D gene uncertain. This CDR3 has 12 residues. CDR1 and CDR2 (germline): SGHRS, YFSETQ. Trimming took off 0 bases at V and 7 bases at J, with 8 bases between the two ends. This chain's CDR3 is CASSLAATEQYF. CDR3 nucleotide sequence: TGCGCCAGCAGCTTGGCCGCCACAGAGCAGTACTTC.

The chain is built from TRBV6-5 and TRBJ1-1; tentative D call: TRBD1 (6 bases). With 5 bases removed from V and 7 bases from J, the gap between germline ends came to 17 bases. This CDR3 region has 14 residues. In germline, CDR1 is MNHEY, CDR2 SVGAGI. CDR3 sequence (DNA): TGTGCCAGCAGTGACACAGGGAGGCTTGGTGAAGCTTTCTTT. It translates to CASSDTGRLGEAFF.

CDR3 DNA: TGTGCCAGCAGTTACCTTAGACAGGGTCCTTACGAGCAGTACTTC. Translating gives CASSYLRQGPYEQYF. The gene calls are TRBV6-5 and TRBJ2-7; TRBD1 aligns across 7 bases. The CDR3 sequence is 15 residues long. CDR1 and CDR2 from the germline V gene are MNHEY and SVGAGI. The J segment lost 4 bases and the V segment lost 2 bases, leaving 8 bases of the junction unmatched.

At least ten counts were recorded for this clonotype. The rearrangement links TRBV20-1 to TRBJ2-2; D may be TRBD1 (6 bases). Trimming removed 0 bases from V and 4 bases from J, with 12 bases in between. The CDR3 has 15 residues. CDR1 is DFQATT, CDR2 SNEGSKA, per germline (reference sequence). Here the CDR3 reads CSARDVRTATGELFF. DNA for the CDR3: TGCAGTGCTAGAGACGTTCGGACAGCCACCGGGGAGCTGTTTTTT.